The next 14 T cell receptor beta chains were all read from a single sample in a study of blood T cells in healthy people across ages. Through a sample-barcoded 5' primer and a J-beta primer mix, a second PCR was run for roughly 6 to 12 cycles. Via MiXCR, TCRdb re-called the 5' RACE reads, giving one row per CDR3 protein. Of 1.5 million to 2 million distinct CDR3 sequences in the sample, about 30% were seen once. Material: blood. The receptors originated from a woman in her 30s in good health.

With regard to this clonotype: A much larger clone differs from this one at a single base, so this may be a read error. This chain joins TRBV12-3 or TRBV12-4 and TRBJ1-1; D is perhaps TRBD1 (6 bases). This CDR3 has 17 residues. The V end was cut by 6 bases, the J end by 5 bases, with 25 bases between. This CDR3 is CASSLFSWGRGRTEAFF. For the CDR3, the DNA is TGTGCCAGCAGCCTGTTTAGTTGGGGCAGGGGAAGGACTGAAGCTTTCTTT.

This clonotype was observed a few times. The chain has TRBV24-1 and TRBJ2-3; 9 bases match TRBD2. The CDR3 is 16 amino acids. Unmatched junction bases numbered 11, after V lost 9 bases and J lost 2 bases. Germline V lookup: CDR1 KGHDR, CDR2 SFDVKD. CDR3: CATPPSSGDYTDTQYF. Here the CDR3 DNA reads TGTGCCACCCCTCCGTCTAGCGGGGACTACACAGATACGCAGTATTTT.

The chain recombines TRBV7-6 with TRBJ2-3; D may match TRBD1 or TRBD2 (5 bases each). CDR3 length: 15 residues. V was shortened by 3 bases and J by 0 bases, with 10 bases between the two germline ends. Per the germline V gene, CDR1 is SGHVS and CDR2 is FNYEAQ. CDR3 bases: TGTGCCAGCAGCTTCCGGGGCTGGAGCACAGATACGCAGTATTTT. It translates to CASSFRGWSTDTQYF.

This clonotype came up a few times. The chain joins TRBV7-2 to TRBJ2-2; D tentatively reads TRBD1 or TRBD2 (6 bases each). The CDR3 loop spans 16 amino acids. CDR1 is SGHTA, CDR2 FQGNSA, per germline. Trimming pared 6 bases from V and 5 bases from J, leaving 19 bases between. The CDR3, as DNA: TGTGCCAGCAGTTTCGGGACTGGGGGGCTGACCGGGGAGCTGTTTTTT. Translated: CASSFGTGGLTGELFF. The complete variable domain, with remaining parts taken from reference TRBV7-2 and TRBJ2-2, reads GAGVSQSPSNKVTEKGKDVELRCDPISGHTALYWYRQSLGQGLEFLIYFQGNSAPDKSGLPSDRFSAERTGGSVSTLTIQRTQQEDSAVYLCASSFGTGGLTGELFFGEGSRLTVL.

V and J are TRBV20-1 and TRBJ1-2; tentative D call: TRBD1 (5 bases). CDR1 DFQATT and CDR2 SNEGSKA come from the germline V gene (reference sequence). This CDR3 contains 11 residues. V lost 2 bases and J 12 bases, leaving 13 bases between the germline ends. CDR3 DNA sequence: TGCAGTGCTAGACGTGCACGGGGCCACACCTTC. It specifies CSARRARGHTF.

V and J are TRBV29-1 and TRBJ2-1; 8 bases agree with TRBD2. Trimming cost V 0 bases and J 7 bases; bases outside gene matches: 5. The CDR3 covers 14 residues. Germline CDR1 and CDR2: SQVTM and ANQGSEA. The CDR3 nucleotides read TGCAGCGTTGAAGATCGAAGCGGGAGAAATGAGCAGTTCTTC. Protein sequence: CSVEDRSGRNEQFF.

The chain carries TRBV20-1 and TRBJ1-5; D gene ambiguous. CDR1 DFQATT and CDR2 SNEGSKA come from the germline V gene (reference sequence). Deletions cut 3 bases from V and 0 bases from J, with 12 bases between. The CDR3 has 15 amino acids. CDR3 bases: TGCAGTGCTAGCGGGGAAGGATATAGCAATCAGCCCCAGCATTTT. Its protein product is CSASGEGYSNQPQHF.

This clonotype was seen only a few times. This chain uses TRBV5-1 with TRBJ1-6; 7 bases are shared with TRBD1. This CDR3 has 16 residues. V trimming: 2 bases; J trimming: 6 bases; junction bases outside the gene matches: 8. The V gene's germline CDR1 is SGHRS and CDR2 YFSETQ. The CDR3 region is CASSFTSRGGNSPLHF. The CDR3 nucleotides read TGCGCCAGCAGCTTTACTTCCAGGGGGGGTAATTCACCCCTCCACTTT.

This clonotype showed up just a few times. Compared with germline, one end of the junction differs, possibly owing to a read error. J is TRBJ2-7 and V is TRBV6-5; TRBD2 matches 8 bases. CDR3 length equals 14 residues. Germline V gene lookup returns CDR1 MNHEY and CDR2 SVGAGI. This chain's CDR3 is CAGSYGGGSYEQYF. The CDR3 DNA reads TGTGCCGGCAGTTACGGGGGGGGAAGTTACGAGCAGTACTTC.

This clonotype was detected a few times. This rearrangement joins TRBV6-2 or TRBV6-3 to TRBJ1-6; unclear D gene. CDR1 and CDR2 from the germline V gene are MNHEY and SVGEGT. V lost 1 base and J lost 10, with 8 bases in between. This CDR3 region has 13 residues. Here the CDR3 DNA reads TGTGCCAGCAGTTACTTTCAAGGGTCACCCCTCCACTTT. Translating it yields CASSYFQGSPLHF.

This clonotype was observed a handful of times. V gene TRBV5-1 combines with J gene TRBJ1-1, with TRBD1 identical over 7 bases. J gave up 0 bases and V 2 bases, and 4 bases lay outside the gene matches. This CDR3 region has 15 residues. Per the germline V gene, CDR1 is SGHRS and CDR2 is YFSETQ. The CDR3 protein is CASSLQQGMNTEAFF. The CDR3 DNA sequence: TGCGCCAGCAGCTTACAACAGGGGATGAACACTGAAGCTTTCTTT.

This clonotype was picked up many times. This chain joins TRBV7-7 and TRBJ2-1; D is unresolved. Between the trimmed V and J ends, which lost 4 bases and 5 bases, there was a span of 9 bases. CDR1 is SSHAT, CDR2 FNYEAQ, per germline (reference sequence). The CDR3 contains 13 residues. CDR3 sequence (DNA): TGTGCCAGCAGCTGGGAATCCGACAATGAGCAGTTCTTC. Translation gives CASSWESDNEQFF.

A few counts support this clonotype. The rearrangement links TRBV27 to TRBJ2-7; perhaps TRBD1 as D (6 bases). V gave up 8 bases and J gave up 7 bases, with 12 bases separating them. This CDR3 region has 11 residues. The V gene's germline CDR1 is MNHEY and CDR2 SMNVEV (reference sequence). The CDR3 reads CASLQGREQYF. The CDR3 region has the DNA TGTGCCAGCCTACAGGGAAGAGAGCAGTACTTC.

J is TRBJ2-1 and V is TRBV7-9; no clear D. The CDR3 covers 16 residues. Trimming pared 4 bases from V and 7 bases from J, leaving 20 bases between. CDR1 and CDR2 from the germline V gene are SEHNR and FQNEAQ (reference sequence). The CDR3 DNA reads as TGTGCCAGCAGCTCGACAACTGGGATCGGTAAAAATGAGCAGTTCTTC. It codes for CASSSTTGIGKNEQFF.